The next 24 T cell receptor beta chains were all read from a single sample in a study of regulatory T cells. Primers: 52 TRBV forward and 13 TRBJ reverse. Clones were read by immunoSEQ multiplex PCR, and TCRdb kept only the in-frame ones, dropping some. This table holds about 20,000 clones, approximately 93% found once. Material for sequencing was CD8+ T cells sorted from blood. The receptor source for this set is a child between 2 and 9 years old with CD3G deficiency.

This clone has only one observation. The chain combines TRBV6-1 with TRBJ2-7, with 13 bases fitting TRBD2. In germline, CDR1 is MNHNS, CDR2 SASEGT. V gave up 5 bases and J gave up 3 bases; unmatched junction bases: 4. This CDR3 is built from 15 residues. The CDR3 region is CASSSLAGGSYEQYF. The CDR3 nucleotides are TGTGCCAGCAGTTCACTAGCGGGGGGGAGCTACGAGCAGTACTTC.

This sequence joins TRBV23-1 and TRBJ1-3; tentatively, D is TRBD1 (5 bases). TRBV23-1 is noted as an ORF with a role that remains uncertain. The CDR3 runs to 13 residues. The ends were cut back, 6 bases at V and 8 bases at J, with 14 bases in the middle. CDR3 protein: CASSPGPRDTIYF. CDR3 DNA sequence: TGCGCCAGCAGCCCAGGGCCCCGGGACACCATATATTTT.

This sequence joins TRBV6-1 and TRBJ2-6, with D possibly being TRBD1 (6 bases). The CDR3 length is 16 residues. Per the germline V gene, CDR1 is MNHNS and CDR2 is SASEGT. The V and J ends lost 4 bases and 4 bases respectively, with 14 bases between them. The CDR3 sequence: CASSASTGYGANVLTF. The CDR3 nucleotides read TGTGCCAGCAGTGCGAGTACAGGGTACGGGGCCAACGTCCTGACTTTC.

The rearrangement joins TRBV6-1 to TRBJ2-7; 8 bases map to TRBD2. V was pared by 3 bases and J by 0 bases, with 4 bases of the junction left unmatched. This CDR3 contains 15 residues. Germline lookup yields CDR1 MNHNS and CDR2 SASEGT. CDR3 amino acids: CASSDPGGGSYEQYF. The CDR3 DNA reads TGTGCCAGCAGTGACCCCGGGGGGGGCTCCTACGAGCAGTACTTC.

This chain uses TRBV28 with TRBJ1-3; a weak D match, TRBD1 (5 bases). The CDR3 has 16 residues. Germline assignment: CDR1 MDHEN and CDR2 SYDVKM. V was trimmed by 6 bases and J by 0 bases, leaving 15 bases between them. The CDR3 spells CASRRLTRDSGNTIYF. The CDR3 nucleotides read TGTGCCAGCAGAAGGCTCACCAGGGACTCTGGAAACACCATATATTTT.

This chain uses TRBV5-1 with TRBJ2-7, with D maybe TRBD2 (6 bases). Trimming left V 5 bases short and J 6 bases short, with 18 bases between. Germline assignment: CDR1 SGHRS and CDR2 YFSETQ. This CDR3 has 14 residues. The CDR3: CASSFKPQGGEQYF. The CDR3 DNA is TGCGCCAGCAGTTTCAAACCTCAGGGAGGCGAGCAGTACTTC.

The chain couples TRBV30 to TRBJ2-7; D might be TRBD2 (6 bases). The germline V and J ends were trimmed by 3 bases and 0 bases, with 12 bases remaining between them. Looked up from germline, CDR1 is GTSNPN and CDR2 is SVGIG (reference sequence). The CDR3 runs 14 residues. CDR3 in DNA: TGTGCCTGGAGACCCCGGGACTTCTCCTACGAGCAGTACTTC. Its protein product is CAWRPRDFSYEQYF.

This chain joins TRBV18 and TRBJ2-2; tentatively, D is TRBD2 (6 bases). The CDR3 sequence is 14 residues long. V gave up 4 bases and J gave up 3 bases, with 9 bases separating them. CDR1 and CDR2 (germline): KGHSH, LQKENI. The CDR3 protein is CASSQGTYTGELFF. CDR3 nucleotide sequence: TGTGCCAGCTCACAGGGGACTTACACCGGGGAGCTGTTTTTT.

This chain connects TRBV7-9 to TRBJ2-1; D remains ambiguous. Trimming pared 0 bases from V and 4 bases from J, leaving 10 bases between. CDR1 is SEHNR and CDR2 is FQNEAQ in the germline V gene (reference sequence). The CDR3 consists of 15 residues. The CDR3: CASSLAGSPYNEQFF. The CDR3 region has the DNA TGTGCCAGCAGCTTAGCCGGCAGTCCTTACAATGAGCAGTTCTTC.

The chain links TRBV28 to TRBJ2-4; 8 positions agree with TRBD2. Germline V lookup: CDR1 MDHEN, CDR2 SYDVKM. The CDR3 sequence is 17 residues long. V gave up 5 bases and J gave up 9 bases; unmatched junction bases: 18. The CDR3 spells CASSPSPGGGGFGIQYF. The CDR3 DNA follows: TGTGCCAGCAGTCCAAGCCCGGGGGGGGGAGGATTTGGCATTCAGTACTTC.

V gene TRBV7-9 combines with J gene TRBJ1-5; TRBD1 is a possible D gene (5 bases). CDR3 length: 13 amino acids. Trimming took 4 bases from V and 4 from J, leaving 8 bases between them. CDR1 is SEHNR, CDR2 FQNEAQ, per germline (reference sequence). The CDR3 is CASSSGPNQPQHF. The CDR3, as DNA: TGTGCCAGCAGCTCGGGGCCGAATCAGCCCCAGCATTTT.

This chain joins TRBV28 and TRBJ2-7, with D perhaps matching TRBD1 (6 bases). Deletions cut 6 bases from V and 6 bases from J, with 18 bases between. The germline V gene has CDR1 MDHEN and CDR2 SYDVKM. The CDR3 is 14 residues long. As DNA, the CDR3 is TGTGCCAGCAGCCACAGAGCAGGGGTTGGCGAGCAGTACTTC. This codes for CASSHRAGVGEQYF.

This clone appeared once. The chain combines TRBV28 with TRBJ1-1, with a weak D call TRBD1 (6 bases). Germline CDR1 reads MDHEN; CDR2 reads SYDVKM. V lost 4 bases to trimming and J lost 0 bases, with 9 bases between them. CDR3 length: 14 residues. The CDR3 loop is CASSSTGMNTEAFF. In nucleotides, the CDR3 is TGTGCCAGCAGTTCCACAGGGATGAACACTGAAGCTTTCTTT.

The rearrangement links TRBV7-8 to TRBJ2-3; D may be TRBD2 (6 bases). The CDR3 consists of 16 residues. Trimming removed 3 bases from V and 3 bases from J, with 16 bases in between. CDR1 SGHVS and CDR2 FQNEAQ come from the germline V gene. The CDR3 is CASSFDLGGGTDTQYF. CDR3 nucleotide sequence: TGTGCCAGCAGCTTCGACCTGGGTGGGGGGACAGATACGCAGTATTTT.

The chain is built from TRBV28 and TRBJ2-1; D unclear. The V end was cut by 2 bases, the J end by 7 bases, with 6 bases between. Germline V gene sequence: CDR1 MDHEN, CDR2 SYDVKM. The CDR3 totals 12 residues. The CDR3 here is CASSLTANEQFF. CDR3 bases: TGTGCCAGCAGTTTAACGGCGAATGAGCAGTTCTTC. Full variable domain (missing parts from reference TRBV28 and TRBJ2-1): DVKVTQSSRYLVKRTGEKVFLECVQDMDHENMFWYRQDPGLGLRLIYFSYDVKMKEKGDIPEGYSVSREKKERFSLILESASTNQTSMYLCASSLTANEQFFGPGTRLTVL.

The chain employs TRBV28 and TRBJ2-1, with D tentatively TRBD1 or TRBD2 (5 bases each). Trimming shortened V by 4 bases and J by 0 bases, and 10 bases separated the two germline ends. Germline V gene sequence: CDR1 MDHEN, CDR2 SYDVKM. There are 15 residues in the CDR3. The CDR3 here is CASSSGTGSYNEQFF. The CDR3 nucleotides read TGTGCCAGCAGTTCCGGGACCGGCTCCTACAATGAGCAGTTCTTC.

The V and J genes are TRBV5-1 and TRBJ2-1; TRBD2 matches 9 bases. This CDR3 comprises 16 residues. Germline V gives CDR1 SGHRS, CDR2 YFSETQ. The V and J ends lost 4 bases and 7 bases, in that order; junction bases with no gene match: 12. The CDR3 DNA sequence: TGCGCCAGCAGCCCAATGACTAGCGGACTGAGGAATGAGCAGTTCTTC. Protein product: CASSPMTSGLRNEQFF.

This chain connects TRBV6-1 to TRBJ2-5; 12 bases align to TRBD1. The closer fit of TRBJ2-7 to the DNA end suggests the J call may be wrong. The CDR3 sequence is 15 residues long. Germline V CDR1 and CDR2: MNHNS, SASEGT. The CDR3 loop reads CASSVGDRGPYEQYF. The CDR3 DNA is TGTGCCAGCAGTGTTGGGGACAGGGGGCCCTACGAGCAGTACTTC.

The chain links TRBV28 to TRBJ2-7; the match to TRBD1 covers 8 bases. Per the germline V gene, CDR1 is MDHEN and CDR2 is SYDVKM. J was trimmed by 0 bases and V by 5 bases; bases with no gene match: 12. The CDR3 consists of 17 residues. The DNA of the CDR3 is TGTGCCAGCAGTGGACAGGGACAGGATGTGTTCTCCTACGAGCAGTACTTC. Translating it yields CASSGQGQDVFSYEQYF.

The chain couples TRBV10-3 to TRBJ1-1; D not certain. This CDR3 region has 13 residues. Germline-derived CDR1 and CDR2 are ENHRY and SYGVKD. Trimming removed 1 base from V and 0 bases from J, with 3 bases in between. The CDR3 here is CAISELMNTEAFF. CDR3 DNA sequence: TGTGCCATCAGTGAGTTAATGAACACTGAAGCTTTCTTT.

The genes are TRBV28 and TRBJ2-7; TRBD1 aligns across 8 bases. This CDR3 is 15 amino acids long. Trimming removed 5 bases from V and 0 bases from J; junction bases left unmatched: 6. Germline values: CDR1 MDHEN, CDR2 SYDVKM. The CDR3 loop reads CASSQDRADSYEQYF. The CDR3 nucleotides read TGTGCCAGCAGTCAGGACAGGGCGGACTCCTACGAGCAGTACTTC.

The CDR3 sequence: CASSTGGASYEQYF. CDR3 bases: TGTGCCAGCTCGACGGGGGGCGCTTCCTACGAGCAGTACTTC. The chain combines TRBV28 with TRBJ2-7, with D maybe TRBD2 (7 bases). The length of the CDR3 is 14 residues. Germline CDR1 reads MDHEN; CDR2 reads SYDVKM. V lost 8 bases and J lost 1, with 15 bases in between.

The rearrangement links TRBV11-2 to TRBJ2-7, with D possibly called TRBD1 or TRBD2 (5 bases each). Germline CDR1 is SGHAT and CDR2 is FQNNGV. Between the trimmed V and J ends, which lost 1 base and 7 bases, there was a span of 11 bases. This CDR3 is 13 amino acids long. The CDR3 region is CASSLGGAREQYF. The CDR3 nucleotides read TGTGCCAGCAGCTTAGGAGGGGCTAGGGAGCAGTACTTC.

This chain links TRBV28 with TRBJ2-1; maybe TRBD2 (5 bases). Per germline, CDR1 MDHEN and CDR2 SYDVKM. Trimming removed 8 bases from V and 3 bases from J, with 11 bases in between. The CDR3 is made up of 13 amino acids. The CDR3 sequence: CASRGQIYNEQFF. DNA of the CDR3: TGTGCCAGCCGAGGGCAGATCTACAATGAGCAGTTCTTC. Combining the CDR3 with reference TRBV28 and TRBJ2-1 gives the whole variable domain DVKVTQSSRYLVKRTGEKVFLECVQDMDHENMFWYRQDPGLGLRLIYFSYDVKMKEKGDIPEGYSVSREKKERFSLILESASTNQTSMYLCASRGQIYNEQFFGPGTRLTVL.